Described below is a single T cell receptor beta chain sequence and its context. Its antigen is unidentified. The sample belongs to a study of vaccination and CD4 T cells after COVID-19. CDR3 length: 17 residues. Germline V gives CDR1 DFQATT, CDR2 SNEGSKA (reference sequence). V shed 2 bases and J 5 bases; nucleotides not matched to a gene: 11. The Oncomine TCR Beta short-read assay was applied to DNA of cultured CD4+ T cells. TCRdb recomputed calls from the PCR reads with MiXCR, one row per CDR3 protein. This table holds 20,000 to 25,000 distinct CDR3 sequences, around 50% found once. The treatment: roughly 11-day PBMC culture with coronavirus spike peptide pools or control peptides (ViraFEST assay). ViraFEST enlarged antigen-specific T cell populations with peptide pools and afterwards sequenced TCRs.

This chain links TRBV20-1 with TRBJ2-2, with 10 bases identical to TRBD1. The sequence was obtained from a human donor who had recovered from COVID-19. The specimen sequenced was CD4+ T cells from blood, cultured in vitro. The CDR3 bases are TGCAGTGCTAGAACCGAGACAGGGGGCGGAAGAACCGGGGAGCTGTTTTTT. Its translation: CSARTETGGGRTGELFF.